Below, one T cell receptor (beta chain) is given with its context. Antigen specificity is unknown. The ends were cut back, 3 bases at V and 1 base at J, with 6 bases in the middle. This CDR3 spans 14 amino acids. Germline CDR1 MNHNS, CDR2 SASEGT. The data originate from a study of cytomegalovirus exposure and HLA in healthy donors. Study-wide context: A prior study identified roughly 110 million unique TCR beta sequences from about 200 million T cells.

Primers included in the PCR were 60 Vbeta and 13 Jbeta primers. Here immunoSEQ multiplex PCR was the method, and the copy in TCRdb shows in-frame clones only, minus some. The sample has approximately 170,000 clones; about 59% are singletons. Findings and caveats of the study: TCR beta chain V- and J-gene trimming was linked, in a later analysis, to a missense variant in DCLRE1C.

The TCR originated in a man aged 40-55 years in good health and CMV-seronegative. Sample: PBMCs. This chain links TRBV6-1 with TRBJ1-4; no reliable D call. The CDR3 region is CASSDRGTNEKLFF. In DNA, the CDR3 is TGTGCCAGCAGTGACCGGGGAACTAATGAAAAACTGTTTTTT.